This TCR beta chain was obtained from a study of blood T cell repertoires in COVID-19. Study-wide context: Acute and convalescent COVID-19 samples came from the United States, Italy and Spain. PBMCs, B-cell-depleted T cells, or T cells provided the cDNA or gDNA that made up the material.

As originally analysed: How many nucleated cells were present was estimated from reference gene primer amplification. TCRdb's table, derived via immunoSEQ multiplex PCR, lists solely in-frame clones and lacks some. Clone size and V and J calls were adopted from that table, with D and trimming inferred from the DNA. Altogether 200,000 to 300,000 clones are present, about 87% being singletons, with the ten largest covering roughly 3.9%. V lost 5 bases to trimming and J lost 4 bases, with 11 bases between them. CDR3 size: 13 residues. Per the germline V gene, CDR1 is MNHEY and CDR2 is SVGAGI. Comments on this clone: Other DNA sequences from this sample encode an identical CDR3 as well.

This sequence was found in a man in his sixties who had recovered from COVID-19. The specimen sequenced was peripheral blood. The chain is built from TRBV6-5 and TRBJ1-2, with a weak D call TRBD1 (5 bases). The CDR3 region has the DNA TGTGCCAGCAGTCCAGACAGAATCTATGGCTACACCTTC. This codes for CASSPDRIYGYTF.